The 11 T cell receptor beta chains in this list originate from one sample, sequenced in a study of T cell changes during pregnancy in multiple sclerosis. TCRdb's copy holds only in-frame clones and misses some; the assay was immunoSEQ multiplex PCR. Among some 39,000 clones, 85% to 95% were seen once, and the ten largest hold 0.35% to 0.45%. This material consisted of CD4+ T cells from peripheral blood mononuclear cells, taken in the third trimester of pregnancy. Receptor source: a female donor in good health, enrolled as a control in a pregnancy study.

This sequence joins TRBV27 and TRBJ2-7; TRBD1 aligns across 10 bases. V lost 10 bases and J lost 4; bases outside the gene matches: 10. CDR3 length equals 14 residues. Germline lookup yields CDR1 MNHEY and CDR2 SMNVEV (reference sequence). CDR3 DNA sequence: TGTGCCATCTCTTCCGGGACAGGGGCTTACGAGCAGTACTTC. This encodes CAISSGTGAYEQYF.

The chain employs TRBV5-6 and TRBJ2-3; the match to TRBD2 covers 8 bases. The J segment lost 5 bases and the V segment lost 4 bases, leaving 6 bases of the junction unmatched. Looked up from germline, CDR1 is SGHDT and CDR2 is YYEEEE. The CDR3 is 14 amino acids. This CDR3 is CASSTGLVIDTQYF. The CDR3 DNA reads TGTGCCAGCAGCACGGGACTAGTGATAGATACGCAGTATTTT.

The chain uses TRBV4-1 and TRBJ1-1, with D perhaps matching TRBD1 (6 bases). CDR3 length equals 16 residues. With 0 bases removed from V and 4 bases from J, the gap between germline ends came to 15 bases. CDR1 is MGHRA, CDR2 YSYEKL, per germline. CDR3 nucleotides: TGCGCCAGCAGCCAAGAAATTGTCAGGGGCGGCACTGAAGCTTTCTTT. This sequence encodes CASSQEIVRGGTEAFF.

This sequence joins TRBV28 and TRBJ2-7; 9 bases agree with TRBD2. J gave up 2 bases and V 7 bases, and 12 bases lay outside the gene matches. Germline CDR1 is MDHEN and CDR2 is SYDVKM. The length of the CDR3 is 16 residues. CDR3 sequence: CASIPAGLAPTYEQYF. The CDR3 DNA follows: TGTGCCAGCATCCCAGCCGGACTAGCGCCCACCTACGAGCAGTACTTC.

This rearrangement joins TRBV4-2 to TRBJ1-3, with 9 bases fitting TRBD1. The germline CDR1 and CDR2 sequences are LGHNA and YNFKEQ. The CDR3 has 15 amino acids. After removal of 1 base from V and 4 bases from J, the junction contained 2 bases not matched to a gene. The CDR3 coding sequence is TGTGCCAGCAGCCAAGGACAGGGGGGAGGAAACACCATATATTTT. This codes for CASSQGQGGGNTIYF.

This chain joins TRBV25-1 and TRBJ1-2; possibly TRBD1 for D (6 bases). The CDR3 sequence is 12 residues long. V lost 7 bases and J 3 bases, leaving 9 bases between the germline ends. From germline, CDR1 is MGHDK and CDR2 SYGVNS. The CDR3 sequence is CASIAGDYGYTF. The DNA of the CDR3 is TGTGCCAGCATAGCAGGGGACTATGGCTACACCTTC.

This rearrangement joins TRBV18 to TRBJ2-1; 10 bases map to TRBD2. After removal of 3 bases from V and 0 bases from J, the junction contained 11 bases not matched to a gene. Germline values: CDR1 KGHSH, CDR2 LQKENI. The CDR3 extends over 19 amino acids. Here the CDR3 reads CASSPLPRTSGSSYNEQFF. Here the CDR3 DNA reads TGTGCCAGCTCACCCCTCCCCCGGACTAGCGGAAGCTCCTACAATGAGCAGTTCTTC.

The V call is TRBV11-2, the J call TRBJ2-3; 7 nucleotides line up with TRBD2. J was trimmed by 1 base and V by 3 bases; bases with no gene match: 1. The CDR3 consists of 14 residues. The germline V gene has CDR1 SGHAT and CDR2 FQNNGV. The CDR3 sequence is CASSLGGGTDTQYF. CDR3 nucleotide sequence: TGTGCCAGCAGCTTGGGGGGGGGCACAGATACGCAGTATTTT.

The CDR3 DNA follows: TGCAGCGTTAAAAGGGGGCTCAGATATGGCTACACCTTC. Translating gives CSVKRGLRYGYTF. The V and J genes are TRBV29-1 and TRBJ1-2, with 7 bases lining up with TRBD1. Germline lookup yields CDR1 SQVTM and CDR2 ANQGSEA. The CDR3 has 13 residues. With 5 bases clipped from V and 5 bases from J, the junction kept 8 bases outside the gene matches.

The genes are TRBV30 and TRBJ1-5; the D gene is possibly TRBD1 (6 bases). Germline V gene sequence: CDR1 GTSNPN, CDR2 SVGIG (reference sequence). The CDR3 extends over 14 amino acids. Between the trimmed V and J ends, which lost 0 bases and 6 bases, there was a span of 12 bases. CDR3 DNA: TGTGCCTGGAGTGTGGTGGGGGCGGGTCAGCCCCAGCATTTT. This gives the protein CAWSVVGAGQPQHF.

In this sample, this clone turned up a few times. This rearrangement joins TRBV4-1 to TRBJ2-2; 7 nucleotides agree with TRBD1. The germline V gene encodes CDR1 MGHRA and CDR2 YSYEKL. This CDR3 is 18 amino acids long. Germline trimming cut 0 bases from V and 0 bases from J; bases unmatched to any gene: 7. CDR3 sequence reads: CASSQDHAGTANTGELFF. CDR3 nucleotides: TGCGCCAGCAGCCAAGACCATGCAGGGACAGCGAACACCGGGGAGCTGTTTTTT.